The rows below give T cell receptor beta chains drawn from one sample of a study of cytomegalovirus exposure and HLA in healthy donors. Using immunoSEQ multiplex PCR, the repertoire was profiled, and TCRdb retains in-frame clones only, with some absent. This sample has hundreds of thousands of clones, with about 90% found just once. The sequenced material came from PBMCs. Source of these receptors: a woman aged 25 to 39 in good health and CMV-seropositive. Both conserved end residues are part of each CDR3. Fields, in order: J gene, V gene, D gene, clone size, CDR3 DNA, CDR3 protein. A D gene is named only where the DNA matches it firmly. Not all rows give a size; the values are once, few, many and, for expanded clones, a class.

j_gene: TRBJ2-2; v_gene: TRBV9; d_gene: TRBD1; abundance: .; CDR3nt: TGTGCCAGCAGCGTAGAGACAGGGAAGAACACCGGGGAGCTGTTTTTT; CDR3aa: CASSVETGKNTGELFF
j_gene: TRBJ2-5; v_gene: TRBV4-1; d_gene: .; abundance: .; CDR3nt: TGCGCCAGCAGCCGAACTCGGGAGACCCAGTACTTC; CDR3aa: CASSRTRETQYF
j_gene: TRBJ1-2; v_gene: TRBV6-6; d_gene: TRBD1; abundance: .; CDR3nt: TGTGCCAGCAGTTACGGCAGGGGGGCGGACTATGGCTACACCTTC; CDR3aa: CASSYGRGADYGYTF
j_gene: TRBJ2-7; v_gene: TRBV20-1; d_gene: TRBD1; abundance: .; CDR3nt: TGCAGTGCTAGGACAGGGGACGAGCAGTACTTC; CDR3aa: CSARTGDEQYF
j_gene: TRBJ1-1; v_gene: TRBV2; d_gene: TRBD1; abundance: .; CDR3nt: TGTGCCAGCAGTTTGGACAGGGCTAACACTGAAGCTTTCTTT; CDR3aa: CASSLDRANTEAFF
j_gene: TRBJ2-7; v_gene: TRBV29-1; d_gene: TRBD1; abundance: .; CDR3nt: TGCAGCGTTGAAGGCGGAGGACAGGGGGCGTCCGAGCAGTACTTC; CDR3aa: CSVEGGGQGASEQYF
j_gene: TRBJ1-1; v_gene: TRBV30; d_gene: .; abundance: few; CDR3nt: TGTGCCTGGAGAACGACAACGGCTGAAGCTTTCTTT; CDR3aa: CAWRTTTAEAFF
j_gene: TRBJ2-5; v_gene: TRBV5-1; d_gene: TRBD1; abundance: .; CDR3nt: TGCGCCAGCAGCCGGACAGGGGGCCAGGAGACCCAGTACTTC; CDR3aa: CASSRTGGQETQYF
j_gene: TRBJ1-2; v_gene: TRBV4-2; d_gene: TRBD1; abundance: .; CDR3nt: TGTGCCAGCAGCCAGAGTCTCGGGACAGCGAGGGGCTACACCTTC; CDR3aa: CASSQSLGTARGYTF
j_gene: TRBJ1-1; v_gene: TRBV6-5; d_gene: .; abundance: .; CDR3nt: TGTGCCAGCAGCCGGGAGACGAACACTGAAGCTTTCTTT; CDR3aa: CASSRETNTEAFF
j_gene: TRBJ1-1; v_gene: TRBV6-1; d_gene: TRBD1; abundance: .; CDR3nt: TGTGCCAGCAGTGAACGATTGACAGGGTTTTTGGAAGCTTTCTTT; CDR3aa: CASSERLTGFLEAFF
j_gene: TRBJ2-1; v_gene: TRBV30; d_gene: TRBD1; abundance: .; CDR3nt: TGTGCCTGGGATACCGGGACAGGGGCGGAGGAGCAGTTCTTC; CDR3aa: CAWDTGTGAEEQFF
j_gene: TRBJ2-7; v_gene: TRBV28; d_gene: .; abundance: few; CDR3nt: TGTGCCAGCAGTTCACACCTCTCCTACGAGCAGTACTTC; CDR3aa: CASSSHLSYEQYF
j_gene: TRBJ2-3; v_gene: TRBV30; d_gene: TRBD2; abundance: .; CDR3nt: TGTGCCTGGAGTTATGTTGGCGGGAGGGCCTATACGCAGTATTTT; CDR3aa: CAWSYVGGRAYTQYF
j_gene: TRBJ1-1; v_gene: TRBV29-1; d_gene: .; abundance: .; CDR3nt: TGCAGCGGCGGGGGTCCGGACACTGAAGCTTTCTTT; CDR3aa: CSGGGPDTEAFF
j_gene: TRBJ2-5; v_gene: TRBV2; d_gene: TRBD1; abundance: .; CDR3nt: TGTGCCAGCAGGACAGGGCTCCAAGAGACCCAGTACTTC; CDR3aa: CASRTGLQETQYF
j_gene: TRBJ1-4; v_gene: TRBV5-1; d_gene: TRBD1; abundance: .; CDR3nt: TGCGCCAGCAGCTCGGCCGTGTCAGGGGGTGATGAAAAACTGTTTTTT; CDR3aa: CASSSAVSGGDEKLFF
j_gene: TRBJ2-3; v_gene: TRBV5-1; d_gene: TRBD2; abundance: few; CDR3nt: TGCGCCAGCAGCCGCCTAGCGGGAGGTGAAACTAGCACAGATACGCAGTATTTT; CDR3aa: CASSRLAGGETSTDTQYF
j_gene: TRBJ1-2; v_gene: TRBV10-2; d_gene: TRBD1; abundance: .; CDR3nt: TGCGCCAGCAGTGACCAGGGACAGGGTTATGGCTACACCTTC; CDR3aa: CASSDQGQGYGYTF
j_gene: TRBJ2-3; v_gene: TRBV7-9; d_gene: TRBD2; abundance: .; CDR3nt: TGTGCCAGCATCGCCAGCGGGAGGGCTGTCGATACGCAGTATTTT; CDR3aa: CASIASGRAVDTQYF
j_gene: TRBJ1-3; v_gene: TRBV5-1; d_gene: .; abundance: .; CDR3nt: TGCGCCAGCAGCCCGGGGATCGGAAACACCATATATTTT; CDR3aa: CASSPGIGNTIYF
j_gene: TRBJ2-3; v_gene: TRBV28; d_gene: TRBD2; abundance: .; CDR3nt: TGTGCCAGCAGCCAGATCGGGGGGGACACAGATACGCAGTATTTT; CDR3aa: CASSQIGGDTDTQYF
j_gene: TRBJ2-3; v_gene: TRBV9; d_gene: .; abundance: .; CDR3nt: TGTGCCAGCAGCGTACAGGGTGGGGCCCCAGATACGCAGTATTTT; CDR3aa: CASSVQGGAPDTQYF
j_gene: TRBJ1-1; v_gene: TRBV19; d_gene: .; abundance: .; CDR3nt: TGTGCCAGTAGTGTGGGCGGGGGAACCGAAGCTTTCTTT; CDR3aa: CASSVGGGTEAFF
j_gene: TRBJ1-4; v_gene: TRBV5-1; d_gene: TRBD1; abundance: .; CDR3nt: TGCGCCAGCAGCTCTGGACAGGGACAAAAACTGTTTTTT; CDR3aa: CASSSGQGQKLFF
j_gene: TRBJ2-1; v_gene: TRBV21-1; d_gene: .; abundance: .; CDR3nt: TGTGCCAGCAGCAGGGGGACAGCGTCCTACAATGAGCAGTTCTTC; CDR3aa: CASSRGTASYNEQFF